The rows below give T cell receptor beta chains drawn from one sample of a study of metastatic and nonmetastatic thyroid tumors. With MiXCR, TCRdb called clones anew from the PCR reads. Here the sample spans around 20,000 clones, roughly 22% being singletons. The material sequenced was adjacent normal tissue. These receptors came from a female donor with papillary thyroid cancer or a benign thyroid nodule (not recorded which). Some clones in this sample may be carry-over from other donors' samples. Both conserved end residues are part of each CDR3. D genes are given only for firm matches. Size tells how often a clone was seen (once, few, many) or the class of an expanded clone, and some rows leave it out.

>TRBJ2-6|few|NA|TRBV2
TGTGCCAGCAGCGGGGGATCTGGGTCCAACGTCCTGACTTTC
CASSGGSGSNVLTF
>TRBJ1-1|many|TRBD1|TRBV30
TGTGCCTGGGGCAGGCAGGGGGGTGACACTGAAGCTTTCTTT
CAWGRQGGDTEAFF
>TRBJ2-7|NA|TRBD2|TRBV11-3
TGTGCCAGCAGCTCAGCGGGAGGGACCTACGAGCAGTACTTC
CASSSAGGTYEQYF
>TRBJ2-3|once|NA|TRBV7-2
TGTGCCAGCAGCAAGTCGGGCAGCACAGATACGCAGTATTTT
CASSKSGSTDTQYF
>TRBJ2-7|NA|NA|TRBV5-6
TGTGCCAGCAGCTTGTCCATGTTCTACGAGCAGTACTTC
CASSLSMFYEQYF
>TRBJ2-1|NA|NA|TRBV24-1
TGTGCCACCAGTGGTCCTAATAACTACAATGAGCAGTTCTTC
CATSGPNNYNEQFF
>TRBJ2-1|few|TRBD2|TRBV27
TGTGCCAGCAGTCCTCGGGGGACTAGCGGACCCCTGGAGCAGTTCTTC
CASSPRGTSGPLEQFF
>TRBJ2-3|NA|NA|TRBV5-1
TGCGCCAGCAGCTTGGAGCAGCTCACAGATACGCAGTATTTT
CASSLEQLTDTQYF
>TRBJ2-5|NA|TRBD1|TRBV6-1
TGTGTCAGCAGTGTCCCCTTTCCGGACAGGGTACAAGAGACCCATTACTTC
CVSSVPFPDRVQETHYF
>TRBJ2-1|NA|NA|TRBV6-1
TGTGCCAGCACTAGGGGGACCTACAATGAGCATTTCTTC
CASTRGTYNEHFF
>TRBJ2-3|many|NA|TRBV5-4
TGTGCCAGCAGTTCACAGGGCCTGAGCACAGATACGCAGTATTTT
CASSSQGLSTDTQYF
>TRBJ1-6|NA|NA|TRBV19
TGTGCCAGTAGTATCATGGCAGGGGAGGATTCACCCCTCCACTTT
CASSIMAGEDSPLHF
>TRBJ2-6|few|NA|TRBV12-3/TRBV12-4
TGTGCCAGCAGACCCCCCCCCTCTGGGGCCAACGTCCTGACTTTC
CASRPPPSGANVLTF
>TRBJ1-2|NA|TRBD1|TRBV6-1
TGTGCCAGCAAGGGACAGGGGGCGAGTGGCTACACCTTC
CASKGQGASGYTF
>TRBJ2-7|NA|NA|TRBV5-1
TGCGCCAGCAGCTTGGTTGCTTCCTCCTACGAGCAGTACTTC
CASSLVASSYEQYF
>TRBJ1-2|NA|NA|TRBV7-9
TGTGCCAGCATCCATACCGACAGGACCCATTGCTACACCTTC
CASIHTDRTHCYTF
>TRBJ2-2|many|TRBD2|TRBV27
TGTGCCAGCAGTTTAAGCGAGCGGGAGGGCGCCGGGGAGCTGTTTTTT
CASSLSEREGAGELFF
>TRBJ2-1|medium-sized|TRBD2|TRBV2
TGTGCCAGCGAGGGCGGGAGGGCCAATGAGCAGTTCTTC
CASEGGRANEQFF
>TRBJ1-1|few|NA|TRBV20-1
TGCAGCGTTAAGGGGGGCGCGGGCACTGAAGCTTTCTTT
CSVKGGAGTEAFF
>TRBJ2-5|NA|TRBD1|TRBV6-2/TRBV6-3
TGTGCCAGCCGGGACAGGGGGCGCCAAGAGACCCAGTACTTC
CASRDRGRQETQYF
>TRBJ1-6|NA|NA|TRBV20-1
TGCAGTGCTAAAACGCGGTACATAGGGTCACAACGAAATAATTCACCCCTCCACTTT
CSAKTRYIGSQRNNSPLHF
>TRBJ2-3|NA|NA|TRBV9
TGTGCCAGCAGCGGAAGCGGGCTCACAGATACGCAGTATTTT
CASSGSGLTDTQYF
>TRBJ2-7|medium-sized|TRBD2|TRBV15
TGTGCCACCAGCAGAGAGTATCGGGGGGGCTACGAGCAGTACTTC
CATSREYRGGYEQYF
>TRBJ1-4|many|TRBD1|TRBV10-3
TGTGCCATCAGAGCCGGGACAGATAATGAAAAACTGTTTTTT
CAIRAGTDNEKLFF
>TRBJ2-5|once|NA|TRBV12-3/TRBV12-4
TGTGCCAGCACTTTCCGTCGGTGTTTGAGGGCGACCCAGTACTTC
CASTFRRCLRATQYF
>TRBJ2-2|few|NA|TRBV11-2
TGTGCCAGCAGCTTAGATCTTGGCTCCGGGGAGCTGTTTTTT
CASSLDLGSGELFF
>TRBJ2-1|many|TRBD2|TRBV20-1
TGCAGTGCCTCGGGGGGTAGCGGGAGGTGGGATGAGCAGTTCTTC
CSASGGSGRWDEQFF
>TRBJ1-1|few|NA|TRBV20-1
TGCAGTGCTAGAGACCCTGAAGCTTTCTTT
CSARDPEAFF
>TRBJ2-1|NA|TRBD2|TRBV5-1
TGCGCCAGCAGCGTGGGACTAGGTTTGGGTAATGAGCAGTTCTTC
CASSVGLGLGNEQFF
>TRBJ2-5|medium-sized|TRBD1|TRBV30
TGTGCCTGGACTCAGACAGGGGGCGTGGAGACCCAGTACTTC
CAWTQTGGVETQYF
>TRBJ1-1|NA|NA|TRBV27
TGTGCCAGCAGTGGATACGCTCAGGAGGCATTGAACACTGAAGCTTTCTTT
CASSGYAQEALNTEAFF
>TRBJ2-7|NA|TRBD2|TRBV20-1
TGCAGTGTCCACCTAGCGGGGCCCTACGAGCAGTACTTC
CSVHLAGPYEQYF
>TRBJ2-5|many|NA|TRBV10-2
TGCGCCAGCAGTGGAAGAGGGACCCAAGAGACCCAGTACTTC
CASSGRGTQETQYF
>TRBJ2-5|many|NA|TRBV9
TGTGCCAGCAGCGTGAAGCCGGGACCCATGGAGGGGGAGACCCAGTACTTC
CASSVKPGPMEGETQYF
>TRBJ2-1|few|TRBD2|TRBV28
TGTGCCAGCAGGACACAGGGAACTAGCGGGAGGATGAATGAGCAGTTCTTC
CASRTQGTSGRMNEQFF
>TRBJ2-5|few|TRBD1|TRBV2
TGTGCCAGCAAGAGGACAGGGGACGAGACCCAGTACTTC
CASKRTGDETQYF
>TRBJ2-1|few|NA|TRBV2
TGTGCCAGCAGTGATAGCCGGGGTAACAATGATCAGTTCTTC
CASSDSRGNNDQFF
>TRBJ2-3|NA|NA|TRBV15
TGTGCCACCAGCAGAGTCATGGTTGGAGGGGCCACAGATACGCAGTATTTT
CATSRVMVGGATDTQYF
>TRBJ2-7|NA|NA|TRBV6-1
TGTGCCAGCAGTGAAGCAGGGGGGACGGGATTGTACGAGCAGTACTTC
CASSEAGGTGLYEQYF
>TRBJ2-7|medium-sized|TRBD1|TRBV11-2
TGTGCCAGCAGCTTAGATCACTGGAGCAGGGGGTTTAGGGAGCAGTACTTC
CASSLDHWSRGFREQYF